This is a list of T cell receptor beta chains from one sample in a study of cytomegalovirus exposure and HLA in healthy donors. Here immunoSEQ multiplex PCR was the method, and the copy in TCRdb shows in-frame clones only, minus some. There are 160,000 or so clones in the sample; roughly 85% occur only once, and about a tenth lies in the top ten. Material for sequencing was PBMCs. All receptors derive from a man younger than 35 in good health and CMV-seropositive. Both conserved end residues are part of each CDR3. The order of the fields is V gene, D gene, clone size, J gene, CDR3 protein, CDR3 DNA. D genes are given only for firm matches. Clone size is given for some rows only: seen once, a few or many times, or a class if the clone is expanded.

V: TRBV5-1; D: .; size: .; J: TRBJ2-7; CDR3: CASSFITPGEQYF; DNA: TGCGCCAGCAGCTTTATTACACCTGGTGAGCAGTACTTC
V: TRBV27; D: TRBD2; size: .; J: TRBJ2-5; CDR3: CASSLGGLAAKGTQYF; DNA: TGTGCCAGCAGTTTAGGCGGACTAGCGGCGAAGGGGACCCAGTACTTC
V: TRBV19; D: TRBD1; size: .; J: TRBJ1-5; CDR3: CASSTGTEYQPQHF; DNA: TGTGCCAGTAGTACGGGGACAGAGTATCAGCCCCAGCATTTT
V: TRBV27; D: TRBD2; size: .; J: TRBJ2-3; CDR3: CASSLSLVPSGRGPDTQYF; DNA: TGTGCCAGCAGTTTATCGCTAGTACCTAGCGGGAGGGGCCCAGATACGCAGTATTTT
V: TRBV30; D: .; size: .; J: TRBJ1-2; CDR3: CAWSTGRGYGYTF; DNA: TGTGCCTGGAGCACTGGGAGGGGATACGGCTACACCTTC
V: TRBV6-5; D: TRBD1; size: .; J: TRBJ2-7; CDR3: CASSEDRGRYEQYF; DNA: TGTGCCAGCAGCGAAGACAGGGGACGCTACGAGCAGTACTTC
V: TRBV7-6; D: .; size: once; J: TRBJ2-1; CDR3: CASSFGSGNEQFF; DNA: .
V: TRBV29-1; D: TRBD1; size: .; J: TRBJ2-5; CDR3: CSGKNGQAKGETQYF; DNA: TGCAGCGGCAAAAATGGACAGGCGAAGGGAGAGACCCAGTACTTC
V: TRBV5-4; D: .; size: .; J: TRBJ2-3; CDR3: CASTADFLVTDTQYF; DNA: TGTGCCAGCACGGCAGACTTCTTGGTTACAGATACGCAGTATTTT
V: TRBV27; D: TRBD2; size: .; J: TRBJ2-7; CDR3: CASSLLAGGPGEQYF; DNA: TGTGCCAGCAGTTTACTGGCGGGAGGGCCGGGGGAGCAGTACTTC
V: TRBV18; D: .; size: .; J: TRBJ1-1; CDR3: CASSPSDTEAFF; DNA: TGTGCCAGCTCACCTAGTGACACTGAAGCTTTCTTT
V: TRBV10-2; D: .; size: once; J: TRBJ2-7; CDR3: CASSEPLYEQYF; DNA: TGCGCCAGCAGTGAGCCCCTCTACGAGCAGTACTTC
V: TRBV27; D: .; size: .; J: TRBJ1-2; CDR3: CASRLAGARGGYTF; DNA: TGTGCCAGCAGACTCGCAGGGGCTCGTGGTGGCTACACCTTC
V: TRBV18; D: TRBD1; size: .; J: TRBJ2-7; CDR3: CASSPGTGAYEQYF; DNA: TGTGCCAGCTCACCCGGGACAGGGGCCTACGAGCAGTACTTC
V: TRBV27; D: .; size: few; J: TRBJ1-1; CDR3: CASSLGGLGTEAFF; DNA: TGTGCCAGCAGTTTGGGGGGACTAGGGACTGAAGCTTTCTTT
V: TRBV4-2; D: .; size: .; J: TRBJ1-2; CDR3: CASSRLALDGYTF; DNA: TGTGCCAGCAGCCGACTCGCCCTGGATGGCTACACCTTC
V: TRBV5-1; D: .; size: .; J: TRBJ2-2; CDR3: CASSLEGGAGELFF; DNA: TGCGCCAGCAGCTTGGAGGGGGGGGCCGGGGAGCTGTTTTTT
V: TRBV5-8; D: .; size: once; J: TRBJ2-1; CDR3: CASSLGAGPYNEQFF; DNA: TGTGCCAGCAGCTTGGGGGCAGGTCCCTACAATGAGCAGTTCTTC
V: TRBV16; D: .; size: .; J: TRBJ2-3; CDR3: CASSQSAGAGDTQYF; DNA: TGTGCCAGCAGCCAATCAGCAGGGGCGGGAGATACGCAGTATTTT
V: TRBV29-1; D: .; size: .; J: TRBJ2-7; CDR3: CSAGGDSYEQYF; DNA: TGCAGCGCTGGAGGGGATTCCTACGAGCAGTACTTC
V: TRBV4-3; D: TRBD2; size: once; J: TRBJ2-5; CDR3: CASSRRVLAGGGETQYF; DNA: TGCGCCAGCAGCCGTCGGGTGCTTGCGGGAGGAGGGGAGACCCAGTACTTC
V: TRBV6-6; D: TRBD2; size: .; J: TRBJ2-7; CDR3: CASQGLNSGSYEQYF; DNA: TGTGCCAGTCAAGGACTAAACAGCGGGAGCTACGAGCAGTACTTC
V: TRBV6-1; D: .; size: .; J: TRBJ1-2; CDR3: CASSEGSPVYSYTF; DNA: TGTGCCAGCAGTGAAGGTTCACCAGTATACAGCTACACCTTC
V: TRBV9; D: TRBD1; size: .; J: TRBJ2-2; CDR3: CASSGQGTTGELFF; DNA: TGTGCCAGCAGTGGACAGGGTACCACCGGGGAGCTGTTTTTT
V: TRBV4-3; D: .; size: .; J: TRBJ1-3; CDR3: CASSQEIPNWGTRFGNTIYF; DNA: TGCGCCAGCAGCCAAGAGATCCCGAATTGGGGGACTCGGTTCGGAAACACCATATATTTT
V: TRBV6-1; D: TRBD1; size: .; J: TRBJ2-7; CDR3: CASSAGQGNEQYF; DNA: TGTGCCAGCAGTGCGGGACAGGGCAACGAGCAGTACTTC
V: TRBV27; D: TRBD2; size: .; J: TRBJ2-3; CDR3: CASSFQTSASTDTQYF; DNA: TGTGCCAGCAGTTTCCAGACTAGCGCCAGCACAGATACGCAGTATTTT
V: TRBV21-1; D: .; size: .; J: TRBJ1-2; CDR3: CASSKPPRGSNYGYTF; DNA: TGTGCCAGCAGCAAGCCCCCCAGGGGTTCTAACTATGGCTACACCTTC
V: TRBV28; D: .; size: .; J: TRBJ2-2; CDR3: CASSLRGSRTGELFF; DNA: TGTGCCAGCAGTTTGCGGGGAAGTCGCACCGGGGAGCTGTTTTTT
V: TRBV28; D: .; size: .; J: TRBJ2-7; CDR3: CASSSEGLAAYEQYF; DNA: TGTGCCAGCAGTTCCGAGGGACTGGCCGCCTACGAGCAGTACTTC
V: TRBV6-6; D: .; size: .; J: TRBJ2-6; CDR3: CASSRSSGANVLTF; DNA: TGTGCCAGCAGCCGTTCCTCTGGGGCCAACGTCCTGACTTTC
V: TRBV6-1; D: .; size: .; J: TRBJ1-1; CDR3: CASSPNPNTEAFF; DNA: TGTGCCAGCAGTCCCAATCCGAACACTGAAGCTTTCTTT
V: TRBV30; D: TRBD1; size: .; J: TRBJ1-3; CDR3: CAWRTIGTDVVRNTIYF; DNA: TGTGCCTGGAGAACTATCGGGACAGACGTAGTTAGAAACACCATATATTTT
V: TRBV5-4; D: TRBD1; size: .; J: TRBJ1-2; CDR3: CASRPPGQYGYTF; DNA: TGTGCCAGCAGGCCTCCGGGACAGTATGGCTACACCTTC
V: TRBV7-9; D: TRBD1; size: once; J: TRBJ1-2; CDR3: CASSFEAGGYGYTF; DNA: TGTGCCAGCAGCTTTGAGGCAGGGGGGTATGGCTACACCTTC
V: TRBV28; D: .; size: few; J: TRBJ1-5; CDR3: CASSLRLTGRGSNQPQHF; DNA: TGTGCCAGCAGTTTACGCCTAACAGGGAGGGGTAGCAATCAGCCCCAGCATTTT
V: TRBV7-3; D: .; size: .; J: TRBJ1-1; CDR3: CASSEAKGVPQAFF; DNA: TGTGCCAGCAGCGAGGCAAAAGGGGTCCCCCAAGCTTTCTTT
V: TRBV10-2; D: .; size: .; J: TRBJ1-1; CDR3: CASSDSDKPAMNTEAFF; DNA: TGCGCCAGCAGTGATTCAGACAAACCAGCCATGAACACTGAAGCTTTCTTT
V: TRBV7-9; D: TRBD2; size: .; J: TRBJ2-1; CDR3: CASSTSEGAGGSYNEQFF; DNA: TGTGCCAGCAGCACCAGTGAGGGAGCGGGAGGCTCCTACAATGAGCAGTTCTTC
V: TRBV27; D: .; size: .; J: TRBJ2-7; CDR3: CASSFSPSYEQYF; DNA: TGTGCCAGCAGTTTTTCCCCGAGCTACGAGCAGTACTTC